Below, 12 T cell receptor beta chains from the same sample are listed, as sequenced in a study of T cells in narcolepsy. Only in-frame clones appear in the TCRdb table, and some are missing; sequencing was by immunoSEQ multiplex PCR. The sample includes tens of thousands of clones, around 87% of them seen just once. Material: memory (CD45RA-) CD4+ T cells from blood. The receptors here all came from a human donor in good health.

The rearrangement uses TRBV6-5 and TRBJ2-1; TRBD2 is a possible D gene (5 bases). The CDR3 sequence is 13 residues long. Per the germline V gene, CDR1 is MNHEY and CDR2 is SVGAGI. The ends were cut back, 2 bases at V and 9 bases at J, with 11 bases in the middle. CDR3 loop: CASSYGESAEQFF. CDR3 in DNA: TGTGCCAGCAGTTACGGGGAGTCGGCTGAGCAGTTCTTC.

The V gene is TRBV7-3, the J gene TRBJ2-6; D is ambiguous. V was pared by 1 base and J by 0 bases, with 7 bases between. The length of the CDR3 is 16 residues. Germline CDR1 reads SGHTA; CDR2 reads FQGTGA. CDR3 region: CASSLMVRSGANVLTF. DNA for the CDR3: TGTGCCAGCAGCTTAATGGTCCGCTCTGGGGCCAACGTCCTGACTTTC.

The chain joins TRBV7-8 to TRBJ1-1; no reliable D call. V lost 5 bases and J lost 0, with 10 bases in between. Germline V gene data show CDR1 as SGHVS and CDR2 as FQNEAQ. The CDR3 length is 14 residues. CDR3: CASSPERVNTEAFF. The CDR3 region has the DNA TGTGCCAGCAGCCCGGAGCGAGTGAACACTGAAGCTTTCTTT.

The CDR3 DNA is TGTGCCAGTCTAAGGGGGACTGGAAACACCATATATTTT. Translation: CASLRGTGNTIYF. V and J are TRBV2 and TRBJ1-3; D is perhaps TRBD1 (6 bases). Trimming took off 9 bases at V and 2 bases at J, with 11 bases between the two ends. CDR3 size: 13 residues. Germline V gene data show CDR1 as SNHLY and CDR2 as FYNNEI.

The genes are TRBV11-2 and TRBJ2-5; unclear D gene. Trimming took off 4 bases at V and 2 bases at J, with 11 bases between the two ends. The CDR3 length is 14 residues. Per germline, CDR1 SGHAT and CDR2 FQNNGV. The CDR3 loop is CASSWGRVQETQYF. CDR3 bases: TGTGCCAGCAGCTGGGGTCGGGTACAAGAGACCCAGTACTTC. Full variable domain (outside the CDR3, taken from reference TRBV11-2 and TRBJ2-5): EAGVAQSPRYKIIEKRQSVAFWCNPISGHATLYWYQQILGQGPKLLIQFQNNGVVDDSQLPKDRFSAERLKGVDSTLKIQPAKLEDSAVYLCASSWGRVQETQYFGPGTRLLVL.

This clone was counted only a few times. This chain connects TRBV5-6 to TRBJ1-2; tentatively, D is TRBD1 (6 bases). V lost 2 bases and J lost 8, with 19 bases in between. The CDR3 is made up of 15 amino acids. CDR1 is SGHDT, CDR2 YYEEEE, per germline. The chain's CDR3 is CASSLPSGAGAGYTF. The CDR3 bases are TGTGCCAGCAGCTTACCCTCAGGTGCGGGGGCCGGCTACACCTTC.

This clone was recorded only once. The rearrangement links TRBV10-1 to TRBJ1-1, with a weak D call TRBD1 (6 bases). This CDR3 spans 13 amino acids. V lost 4 bases to trimming and J lost 5 bases, with 11 bases between them. Germline lookup yields CDR1 WNHNN and CDR2 SYGVQD (reference sequence). CDR3: CASSGQEGTEAFF. The CDR3, as DNA: TGCGCCAGCAGTGGACAGGAGGGGACTGAAGCTTTCTTT.

This clone was found a few times. V is TRBV5-1 and J is TRBJ1-1, with D perhaps matching TRBD1 (5 bases). This CDR3 spans 14 amino acids. V gave up 4 bases and J gave up 1 base, with 11 bases separating them. CDR1 SGHRS and CDR2 YFSETQ come from the germline V gene. This CDR3 reads CASSAGTANTEAFF. CDR3 coding DNA: TGCGCCAGCAGCGCAGGGACTGCGAACACTGAAGCTTTCTTT.

J is TRBJ1-1 and V is TRBV7-2; 8 bases line up with TRBD1. The CDR3 sequence is 16 residues long. Trimming at V came to 4 bases and at J to 5 bases, leaving 12 bases not matched to a gene. Germline loops: CDR1 SGHTA, CDR2 FQGNSA. The CDR3 region is CASSSHATGAGTEAFF. CDR3 nucleotides: TGTGCCAGCAGCTCCCACGCGACAGGGGCGGGAACTGAAGCTTTCTTT.

This clone has only a few counts. The chain couples TRBV10-2 to TRBJ1-2; D perhaps matches TRBD1 (6 bases). This CDR3 spans 13 amino acids. Germline-derived CDR1 and CDR2 are WSHSY and SAAADI. V shed 9 bases and J shed 8 bases, with 19 bases lying between them. The CDR3 region is CASAPDRTAGYTF. The DNA for the CDR3 is TGCGCCAGTGCCCCAGACAGGACGGCCGGCTACACCTTC.

The chain carries TRBV30 and TRBJ2-3; 7 bases line up with TRBD2. CDR1 and CDR2 from the germline V gene are GTSNPN and SVGIG (reference sequence). Trimming removed 4 bases from V and 4 bases from J; junction bases left unmatched: 11. The CDR3 has 15 residues. CDR3 sequence (DNA): TGTGCCTGGAATTATCCGGGGGGTTCCGCAGATACGCAGTATTTT. It is translated as CAWNYPGGSADTQYF.

V and J are TRBV5-5 and TRBJ2-3; unclear D gene. This CDR3 is built from 14 residues. CDR1 and CDR2 (germline): SGHKS, YYEKEE (reference sequence). The V end lost 0 bases, the J end lost 2 bases, and 7 bases lay between the germline ends. The CDR3 reads CASSLATFTDTQYF. In DNA form, the CDR3 reads TGTGCCAGCAGCTTGGCTACCTTCACAGATACGCAGTATTTT.